This T cell receptor (beta chain) was sequenced in a study of T cell repertoires in cytomegalovirus infection. This clonotype came up many times. TCRdb re-derived calls from the reads in MiXCR, one entry per CDR3 protein. This table holds around 140,000 distinct CDR3 sequences, about 6.5% found once. V was cut by 1 base and J by 4 bases, with 13 bases left in between. This CDR3 spans 15 amino acids. Germline V CDR1 and CDR2: SGHTA, FQGNSA. The source of this sequence is a human donor in good health (CMV status not recorded). Some clones in this sample may be carry-over from other donors' samples. The sequenced sample consisted of PBMCs. The chain carries TRBV7-2 and TRBJ1-1, with D perhaps TRBD1 (5 bases). The CDR3 DNA follows: TGTGCCAGCAGCTTAGTATCCCGGGGCGGCACTGAAGCTTTCTTT. Protein product: CASSLVSRGGTEAFF.